These 10 T cell receptor beta chains were all obtained from the same sample, sequenced in a study of technical replicates of blood from a handful of donors. Profiled with immunoSEQ multiplex PCR; TCRdb holds only in-frame clones, not every one. The sample holds about 75,000 clones, 92% seen once. The sequencing sample was made of T cells isolated from PBMCs. Source of these receptors: a human donor in good health.

This clone was recorded a few times. The rearrangement uses TRBV2 and TRBJ2-7; D is perhaps TRBD1 (6 bases). The CDR3 contains 14 residues. Germline values: CDR1 SNHLY, CDR2 FYNNEI. The V end lost 1 base, the J end lost 5 bases, and 12 bases lay between the germline ends. CDR3 sequence (DNA): TGTGCCAGCAGTGAAGGTTCAGGGGCCCACGAGCAGTACTTC. Translating gives CASSEGSGAHEQYF.

The chain is built from TRBV7-2 and TRBJ2-3, with a possible D match to TRBD1 (5 bases). The CDR3 totals 14 residues. CDR1 and CDR2 (germline): SGHTA, FQGNSA. V lost 5 bases and J 4 bases, leaving 13 bases between the germline ends. The CDR3 sequence is CASSQGSASDTQYF. CDR3 in DNA: TGTGCCAGCAGCCAGGGCAGCGCCTCAGATACGCAGTATTTT. The whole variable domain, remainder taken from reference TRBV7-2 and TRBJ2-3, is GAGVSQSPSNKVTEKGKDVELRCDPISGHTALYWYRQSLGQGLEFLIYFQGNSAPDKSGLPSDRFSAERTGGSVSTLTIQRTQQEDSAVYLCASSQGSASDTQYFGPGTRLTVL.

The chain recombines TRBV18 with TRBJ2-7; possibly TRBD1 for D (6 bases). This CDR3 contains 14 residues. Trimming stripped 6 bases from V and 6 bases from J, with 18 bases between. Germline CDR1 KGHSH, CDR2 LQKENI. Written as DNA, the CDR3 is TGTGCCAGCTCCCCGTCTTTTCAGGGGTTCGAGCAGTACTTC. This gives the protein CASSPSFQGFEQYF.

The rearrangement links TRBV25-1 to TRBJ2-5; 9 bases are a match to TRBD1. The CDR3 has 14 amino acids. The trim removed 7 bases at V and 5 bases at J, leaving 8 bases unmatched. Germline assignment: CDR1 MGHDK and CDR2 SYGVNS. CDR3 in amino acids: CASNPTGTGETQYF. DNA of the CDR3: TGTGCCAGCAATCCCACCGGGACAGGGGAGACCCAGTACTTC.

This clone has only a few counts. This chain links TRBV29-1 with TRBJ1-1; no definite D call. Per germline, CDR1 SQVTM and CDR2 ANQGSEA. The CDR3 runs 8 residues. Trimming took off 7 bases at V and 7 bases at J, with 4 bases between the two ends. The DNA of the CDR3 is TGCAGCGCCCATGAAGCTTTCTTT. It yields the protein CSAHEAFF.

J is TRBJ1-5 and V is TRBV19; no definite D call. The germline gives CDR1 LNHDA, CDR2 SQIVND (reference sequence). CDR3 size: 12 residues. The germline V and J ends were trimmed by 4 bases and 3 bases, with 4 bases remaining between them. As DNA, the CDR3 is TGTGCCAGTAGTACTTCCAATCAGCCCCAGCATTTT. This translates into CASSTSNQPQHF.

The CDR3 coding sequence is TGTGCCAGCAGCCCGACTGGAAACCCCACAGATACGCAGTATTTT. It translates to CASSPTGNPTDTQYF. J is TRBJ2-3 and V is TRBV11-2; the D is unclear. The CDR3 has 15 residues. The germline CDR1 and CDR2 sequences are SGHAT and FQNNGV. The germline V and J ends were trimmed by 5 bases and 2 bases, with 14 bases remaining between them.

V and J are TRBV2 and TRBJ2-1; D may be TRBD2 (6 bases). Trimming took off 3 bases at V and 8 bases at J, with 17 bases between the two ends. The CDR3 runs 15 residues. Germline V gene lookup returns CDR1 SNHLY and CDR2 FYNNEI. CDR3 amino acids: CASSELTGAKDEQFF. In DNA form, the CDR3 reads TGTGCCAGCAGTGAGTTAACGGGAGCAAAGGATGAGCAGTTCTTC.

The chain recombines TRBV4-3 with TRBJ2-7; possibly TRBD1 for D (5 bases). Germline loops: CDR1 LGHNA, CDR2 YSLEER. This CDR3 region has 13 residues. V shed 1 base and J shed 4 bases, with 8 bases lying between them. The DNA for the CDR3 is TGCGCCAGCAGCCAAGCTCAGGGTTACGAGCAGTACTTC. It specifies CASSQAQGYEQYF.

This clone showed up just once. This chain uses TRBV25-1 with TRBJ1-3; TRBD1 is a possible D gene (5 bases). The length of the CDR3 is 16 residues. Trimming pared 2 bases from V and 2 bases from J, leaving 13 bases between. Per germline, CDR1 MGHDK and CDR2 SYGVNS. The CDR3 reads CASSEPGGKAGNTIYF. In DNA, the CDR3 is TGTGCCAGCAGTGAACCTGGGGGGAAAGCTGGAAACACCATATATTTT. The entire variable domain, with the rest obtained from reference TRBV25-1 and TRBJ1-3, is as follows: EADIYQTPRYLVIGTGKKITLECSQTMGHDKMYWYQQDPGMELHLIHYSYGVNSTEKGDLSSESTVSRIRTEHFPLTLESARPSHTSQYLCASSEPGGKAGNTIYFGEGSWLTVV.